This TCR beta chain derives from a study of early T cells in non-severe SARS-CoV-2 infection. Many counts were recorded for this clonotype. Germline V CDR1 and CDR2: DFQATT, SNEGSKA (reference sequence). V dropped 1 base and J dropped 0 bases, with 8 bases sitting between them. This CDR3 has 14 residues. Individual cDNA molecules received unique molecular identifiers. One entry per CDR3 protein results from TCRdb running MiXCR on the 5' RACE reads. The top ten hold about a tenth of the sample, which has some 48,000 distinct CDR3 sequences, about 13% seen once. The sequenced sample consisted of whole blood. The chain couples TRBV20-1 to TRBJ2-3; D unclear. This receptor was obtained from an adult who was a healthcare worker with PCR-confirmed SARS-CoV-2 infection or an uninfected control (not recorded which). The CDR3 here is CSARGVTSTDTQYF. The DNA of the CDR3 is TGCAGTGCTAGAGGGGTTACTAGCACAGATACGCAGTATTTT.